Presented here are 6 T cell receptor beta chains from one specimen sequenced in a study of T cell responses to AZD1222 COVID-19 vaccine. The method was immunoSEQ multiplex PCR; TCRdb's version includes in-frame clones alone and lacks a portion of them. The table has 75,000 to 85,000 clones, under 90% seen once. This sample comprised peripheral blood, obtained 28 days after the second AZD1222 dose. The receptor source for this set is an adult who received the AZD1222 COVID-19 vaccine.

The CDR3 DNA reads as TGCAGTGCTAGTCGGCAAAGGATGGGTAGCAATCAGCCCCAGCATTTT. Protein: CSASRQRMGSNQPQHF. The chain recombines TRBV20-1 with TRBJ1-5; D is ambiguous. The CDR3 covers 16 residues. V was clipped by 3 bases and J by 0 bases, with 15 bases between them. Germline CDR1 DFQATT, CDR2 SNEGSKA (reference sequence).

The J gene is TRBJ2-7, the V gene TRBV10-3; D is uncertain. Trimming removed 6 bases from V and 3 bases from J, with 6 bases in between. Germline V CDR1 and CDR2: ENHRY, SYGVKD. CDR3 length equals 11 residues. The CDR3, as DNA: TGTGCCATCAGGGACCTCTACGAGCAGTACTTC. Translated, it gives CAIRDLYEQYF.

The V gene is TRBV5-5, the J gene TRBJ2-7; D gene unclear. The V gene lost 0 bases and the J gene lost 4 bases, with 8 bases spanning the gap. The CDR3 has 13 amino acids. Germline CDR1 is SGHKS and CDR2 is YYEKEE (reference sequence). The CDR3 sequence is CASSLASTYEQYF. The DNA for the CDR3 is TGTGCCAGCAGCTTGGCGTCTACGTACGAGCAGTACTTC.

The genes are TRBV3-1 (or the pseudogene TRBV3-2) and TRBJ2-7; D unclear. This CDR3 contains 13 residues. V was pared by 4 bases and J by 2 bases, with 9 bases between. Germline loops: CDR1 LGHDT, CDR2 YNNKEL (reference sequence). CDR3 sequence (DNA): TGTGCCAGCAGCCGATCCTTAGCCTACGAGCAGTACTTC. Its translation: CASSRSLAYEQYF.

The chain employs TRBV25-1 and TRBJ2-2, with 10 bases fitting TRBD1. V dropped 3 bases and J dropped 5; count of bases not matched to a gene: 6. Germline V lookup: CDR1 MGHDK, CDR2 SYGVNS. The CDR3 has 16 amino acids. CDR3 protein: CASSDLGQGKTGELFF. The CDR3 coding sequence is TGTGCCAGCAGTGACCTGGGACAGGGGAAGACCGGGGAGCTGTTTTTT. The full variable domain, its missing parts supplied by reference TRBV25-1 and TRBJ2-2, is EADIYQTPRYLVIGTGKKITLECSQTMGHDKMYWYQQDPGMELHLIHYSYGVNSTEKGDLSSESTVSRIRTEHFPLTLESARPSHTSQYLCASSDLGQGKTGELFFGEGSRLTVL.

This clone was seen just once. This sequence joins TRBV5-1 and TRBJ2-3, with a possible D match to TRBD2 (6 bases). The CDR3 runs to 14 residues. Trimming shortened V by 7 bases and J by 2 bases, and 14 bases separated the two germline ends. Germline CDR1 and CDR2: SGHRS and YFSETQ. CDR3 protein: CASGAAGLTDTQYF. The CDR3 DNA reads as TGCGCCAGCGGGGCGGCGGGGCTCACAGATACGCAGTATTTT.